This T cell receptor (beta chain) comes out of a study of blood T cell repertoires in COVID-19. This CDR3 region has 15 residues. Unmatched junction bases numbered 8, after V lost 3 bases and J lost 8 bases. CDR1 is LGHNA, CDR2 YSLEER, per germline. Assay used: immunoSEQ multiplex PCR; TCRdb lists only in-frame clones, some missing. The sample has some 48,000 clones, about 90% seen once. The sample taken for sequencing was peripheral blood. The chain carries TRBV4-3 and TRBJ2-4; 9 nucleotides match TRBD2. The sequence was obtained from a human donor in a cohort sampled during active COVID-19. CDR3 sequence: CASSHLAGKGYIQYF. The CDR3 bases are TGCGCCAGCAGCCACCTAGCGGGAAAGGGGTACATTCAGTACTTC.